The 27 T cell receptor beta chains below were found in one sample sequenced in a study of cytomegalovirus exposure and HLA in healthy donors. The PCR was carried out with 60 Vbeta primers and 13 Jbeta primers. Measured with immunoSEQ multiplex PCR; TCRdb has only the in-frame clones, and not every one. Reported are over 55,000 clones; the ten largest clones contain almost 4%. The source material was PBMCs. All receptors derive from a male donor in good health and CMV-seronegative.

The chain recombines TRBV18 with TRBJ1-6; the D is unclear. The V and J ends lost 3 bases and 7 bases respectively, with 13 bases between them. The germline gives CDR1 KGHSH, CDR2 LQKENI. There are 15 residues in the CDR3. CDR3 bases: TGTGCCAGCTCACCCCAGCCAGGCGAAAATTCACCCCTCCACTTT. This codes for CASSPQPGENSPLHF.

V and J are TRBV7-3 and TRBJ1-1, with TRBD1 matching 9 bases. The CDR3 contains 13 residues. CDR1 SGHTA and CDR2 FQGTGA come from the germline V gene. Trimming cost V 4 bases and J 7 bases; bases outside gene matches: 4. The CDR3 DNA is TGTGCCAGCAGCTCGGACAGGGGTCGTGAAGCTTTCTTT. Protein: CASSSDRGREAFF.

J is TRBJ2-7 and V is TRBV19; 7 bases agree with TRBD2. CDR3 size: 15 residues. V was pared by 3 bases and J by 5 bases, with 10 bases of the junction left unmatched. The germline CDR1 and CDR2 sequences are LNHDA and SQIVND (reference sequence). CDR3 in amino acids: CASSMVGLAAHEQYF. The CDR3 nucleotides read TGTGCCAGTAGTATGGTCGGGCTAGCGGCACACGAGCAGTACTTC.

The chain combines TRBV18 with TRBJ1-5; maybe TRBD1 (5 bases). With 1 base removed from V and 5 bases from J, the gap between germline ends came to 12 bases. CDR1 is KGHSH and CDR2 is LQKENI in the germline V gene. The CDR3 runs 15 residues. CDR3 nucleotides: TGTGCCAGCTCACCACAAGACAGCTACTATCAGCCCCAGCATTTT. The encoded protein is CASSPQDSYYQPQHF.

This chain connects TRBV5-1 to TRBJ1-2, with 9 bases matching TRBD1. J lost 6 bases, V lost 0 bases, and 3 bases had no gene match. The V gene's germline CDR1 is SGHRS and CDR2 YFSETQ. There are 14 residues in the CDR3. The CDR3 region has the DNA TGCGCCAGCAGCTTGGGACAGGGGGGGGATGGCTACACCTTC. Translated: CASSLGQGGDGYTF.

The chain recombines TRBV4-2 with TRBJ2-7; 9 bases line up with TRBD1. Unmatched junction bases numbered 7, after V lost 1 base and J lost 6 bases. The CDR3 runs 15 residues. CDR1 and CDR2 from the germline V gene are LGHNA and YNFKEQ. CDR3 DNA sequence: TGTGCCAGCAGCCAAGGGGGACAGGGAACGAGCGAGCAGTACTTC. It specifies CASSQGGQGTSEQYF.

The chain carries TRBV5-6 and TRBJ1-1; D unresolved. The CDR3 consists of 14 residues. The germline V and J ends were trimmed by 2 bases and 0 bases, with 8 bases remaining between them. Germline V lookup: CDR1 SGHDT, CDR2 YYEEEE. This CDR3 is CASSFGLLNTEAFF. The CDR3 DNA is TGTGCCAGCAGCTTCGGACTGTTGAACACTGAAGCTTTCTTT.

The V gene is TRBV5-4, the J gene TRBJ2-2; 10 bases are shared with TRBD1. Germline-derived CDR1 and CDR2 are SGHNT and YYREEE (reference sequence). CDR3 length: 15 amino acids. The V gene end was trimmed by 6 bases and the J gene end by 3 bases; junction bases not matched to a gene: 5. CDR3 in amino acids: CASTPTGGYTGELFF. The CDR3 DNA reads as TGTGCCAGCACCCCGACAGGGGGCTACACCGGGGAGCTGTTTTTT.

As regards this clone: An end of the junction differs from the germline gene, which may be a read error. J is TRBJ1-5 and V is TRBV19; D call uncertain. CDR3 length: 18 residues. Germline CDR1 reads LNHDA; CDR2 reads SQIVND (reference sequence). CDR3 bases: TGTGCCAGTAGTATAGATCTTGGGTGGCCTTATAGCAATCAGCACCAGCATTTT. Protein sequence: CASSIDLGWPYSNQHQHF.

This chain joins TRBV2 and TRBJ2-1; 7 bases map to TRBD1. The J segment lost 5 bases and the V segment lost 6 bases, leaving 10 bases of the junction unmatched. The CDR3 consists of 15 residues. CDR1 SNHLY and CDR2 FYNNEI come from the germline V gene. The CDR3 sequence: CASRAPGQPDNEQFF. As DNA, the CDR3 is TGTGCCAGCAGGGCTCCGGGACAGCCAGACAATGAGCAGTTCTTC.

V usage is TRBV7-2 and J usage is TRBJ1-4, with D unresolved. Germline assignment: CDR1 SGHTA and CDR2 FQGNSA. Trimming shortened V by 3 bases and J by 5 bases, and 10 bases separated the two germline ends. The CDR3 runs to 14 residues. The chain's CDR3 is CASSFGYPNEKLFF. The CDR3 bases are TGTGCCAGCAGCTTCGGGTACCCGAATGAAAAACTGTTTTTT.

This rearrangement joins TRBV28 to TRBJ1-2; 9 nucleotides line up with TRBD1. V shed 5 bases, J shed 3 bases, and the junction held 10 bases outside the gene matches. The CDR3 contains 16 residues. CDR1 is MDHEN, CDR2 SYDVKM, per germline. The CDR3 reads CASSGGFTGGHYGYTF. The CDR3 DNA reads TGTGCCAGCAGTGGGGGATTTACAGGGGGCCACTATGGCTACACCTTC.

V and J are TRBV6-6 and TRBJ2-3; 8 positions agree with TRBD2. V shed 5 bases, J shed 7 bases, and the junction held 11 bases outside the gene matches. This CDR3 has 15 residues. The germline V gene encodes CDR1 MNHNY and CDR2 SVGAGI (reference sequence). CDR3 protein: CASSDPSGGANTQYF. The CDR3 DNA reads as TGTGCCAGCAGTGATCCCTCGGGGGGGGCGAATACGCAGTATTTT.

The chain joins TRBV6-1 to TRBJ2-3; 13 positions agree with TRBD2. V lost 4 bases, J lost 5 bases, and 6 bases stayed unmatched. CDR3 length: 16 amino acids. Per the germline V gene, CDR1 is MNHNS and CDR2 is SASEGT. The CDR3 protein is CASSVELAGGGDTQYF. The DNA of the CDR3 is TGTGCCAGCAGTGTAGAACTAGCGGGAGGGGGAGATACGCAGTATTTT.

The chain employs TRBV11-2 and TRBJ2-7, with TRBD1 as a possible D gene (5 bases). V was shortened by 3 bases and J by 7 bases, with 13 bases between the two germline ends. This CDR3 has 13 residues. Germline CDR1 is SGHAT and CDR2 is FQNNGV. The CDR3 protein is CASSLRQLLEQYF. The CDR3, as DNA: TGTGCCAGCAGCTTGCGACAGCTGCTGGAGCAGTACTTC.

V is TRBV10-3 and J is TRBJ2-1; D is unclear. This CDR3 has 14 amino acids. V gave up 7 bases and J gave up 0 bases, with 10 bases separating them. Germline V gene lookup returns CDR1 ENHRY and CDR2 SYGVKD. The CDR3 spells CAIKDHSSYNEQFF. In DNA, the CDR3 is TGTGCCATCAAAGATCACAGCTCCTACAATGAGCAGTTCTTC.

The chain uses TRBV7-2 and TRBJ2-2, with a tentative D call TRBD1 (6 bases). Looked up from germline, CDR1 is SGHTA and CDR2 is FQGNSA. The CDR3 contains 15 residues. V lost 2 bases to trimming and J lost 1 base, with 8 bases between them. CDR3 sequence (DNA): TGTGCCAGCAGCTTAAGACAGGTGAACACCGGGGAGCTGTTTTTT. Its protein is CASSLRQVNTGELFF.

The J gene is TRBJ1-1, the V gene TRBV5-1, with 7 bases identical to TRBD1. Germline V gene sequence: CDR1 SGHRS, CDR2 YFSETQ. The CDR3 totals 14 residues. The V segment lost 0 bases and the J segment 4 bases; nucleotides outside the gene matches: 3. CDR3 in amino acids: CASSLGRGTTEAFF. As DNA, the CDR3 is TGCGCCAGCAGCTTGGGCAGGGGGACCACTGAAGCTTTCTTT.

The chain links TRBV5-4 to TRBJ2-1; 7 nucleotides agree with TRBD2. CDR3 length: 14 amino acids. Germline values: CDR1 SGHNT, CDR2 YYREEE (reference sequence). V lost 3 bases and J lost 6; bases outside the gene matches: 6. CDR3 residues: CASSYERGSNEQFF. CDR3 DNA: TGTGCCAGCAGCTACGAGCGGGGCTCCAATGAGCAGTTCTTC.

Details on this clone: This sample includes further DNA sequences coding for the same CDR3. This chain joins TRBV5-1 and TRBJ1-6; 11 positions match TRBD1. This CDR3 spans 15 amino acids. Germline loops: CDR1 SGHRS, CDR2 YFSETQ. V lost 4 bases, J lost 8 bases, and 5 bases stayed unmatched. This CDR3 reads CASSMGQGEDSPLHF. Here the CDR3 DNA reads TGCGCCAGCAGCATGGGACAGGGGGAGGATTCACCCCTCCACTTT.

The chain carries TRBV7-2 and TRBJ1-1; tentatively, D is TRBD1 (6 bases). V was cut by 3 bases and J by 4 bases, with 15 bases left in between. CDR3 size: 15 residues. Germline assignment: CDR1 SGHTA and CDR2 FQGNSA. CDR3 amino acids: CASSFPGRGGTEAFF. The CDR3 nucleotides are TGTGCCAGCAGCTTTCCCGGTAGGGGGGGCACTGAAGCTTTCTTT.

Here the CDR3 DNA reads TGTGCCAGCAGCTTAGCAGGGGAGAACACTGAAGCTTTCTTT. This encodes CASSLAGENTEAFF. This chain joins TRBV7-3 and TRBJ1-1, with a possible D match to TRBD1 (6 bases). In germline, CDR1 is SGHTA, CDR2 FQGTGA. This CDR3 spans 14 amino acids. V was trimmed by 2 bases and J by 1 base, leaving 8 bases between them.

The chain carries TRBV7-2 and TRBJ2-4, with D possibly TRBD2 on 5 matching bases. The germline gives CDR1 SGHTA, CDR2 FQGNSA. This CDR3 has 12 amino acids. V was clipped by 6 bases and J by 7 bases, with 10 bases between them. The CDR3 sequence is CASRTPGNIQYF. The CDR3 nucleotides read TGTGCCAGCAGAACCCCGGGGAACATTCAGTACTTC.

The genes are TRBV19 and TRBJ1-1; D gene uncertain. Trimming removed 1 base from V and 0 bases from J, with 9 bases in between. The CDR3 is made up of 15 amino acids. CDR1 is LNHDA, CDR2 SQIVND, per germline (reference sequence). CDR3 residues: CASSIAGGMNTEAFF. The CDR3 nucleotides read TGTGCCAGTAGTATAGCTGGAGGGATGAACACTGAAGCTTTCTTT.

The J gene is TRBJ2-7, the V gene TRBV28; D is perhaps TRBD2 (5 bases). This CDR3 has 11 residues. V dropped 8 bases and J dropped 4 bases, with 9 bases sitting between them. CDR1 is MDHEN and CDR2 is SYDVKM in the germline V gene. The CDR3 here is CASGGGYEQYF. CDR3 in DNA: TGTGCCAGCGGAGGCGGGTACGAGCAGTACTTC.

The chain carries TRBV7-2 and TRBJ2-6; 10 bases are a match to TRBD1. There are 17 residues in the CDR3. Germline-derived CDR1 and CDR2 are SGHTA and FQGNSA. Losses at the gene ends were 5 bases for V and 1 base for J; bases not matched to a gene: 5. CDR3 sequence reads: CASSPRDRGSGANVLTF. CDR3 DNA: TGTGCCAGCAGCCCCCGGGACAGGGGATCTGGGGCCAACGTCCTGACTTTC.

DNA for the CDR3: TGCAGCGTTGAACGAGTCGCAGATACGCAGTATTTT. Its translation is CSVERVADTQYF. The rearrangement links TRBV29-1 to TRBJ2-3; D gene ambiguous. V lost 2 bases to trimming and J lost 4 bases, with 7 bases between them. The CDR3 totals 12 residues. Germline V gene sequence: CDR1 SQVTM, CDR2 ANQGSEA.